This T cell receptor beta chain was documented in a study of T-cell memory formation after mild COVID-19. As for the study in general: The study found TCR clusters largely donor specific.

General observations from the study: There was a balanced CD4/CD8 profile in clones contracting day 15 to 85, and later expanders leaned CD4+. Some clones that responded turned up in pre-infection memory, which suggests that cross-reactive memory joined in.

This clonotype was counted a few times. Its antigen is currently unknown. From 5'RACE with constant-segment primers came TCR alpha and TCR beta cDNA libraries that carried sample barcodes and UMIs. TCRdb reprocessed the 5' RACE reads with MiXCR, giving one entry per CDR3 protein. The sample shows about 470,000 distinct CDR3 sequences, roughly 18% of them seen only once. Trimming left V 3 bases short and J 2 bases short, with 10 bases between. The CDR3 has 14 residues. The germline CDR1 and CDR2 sequences are DFQATT and SNEGSKA (reference sequence). Sequencing was performed on PBMCs or a T cell subset sorted from them (not recorded which). This sequence joins TRBV20-1 and TRBJ2-2; D gene ambiguous. The receptor comes from an adult woman who had mild COVID-19 (a few samples of this study predate the infection). Cell type and time point are not known. In nucleotides, the CDR3 is TGCAGTGCTAGTAAGGCCCCCAACACCGGGGAGCTGTTTTTT. This translates into CSASKAPNTGELFF.